Listed here are 21 T cell receptor beta chains from one sample, sequenced in a study of T cells in localized non-small cell lung cancer. The table came from immunoSEQ multiplex PCR; TCRdb's copy has only in-frame clones and leaves some out. The sample contains a few thousand clones, 20% to 30% of which appear only once. Source: lung tumor tissue, taken before any cancer treatment. These receptors were collected from a man aged 40-75 years with stage III lung adenocarcinoma.

This clone appeared once. This rearrangement joins TRBV5-1 to TRBJ2-1; TRBD2 matches at 11 bases. Germline V CDR1 and CDR2: SGHRS, YFSETQ. This CDR3 is built from 15 residues. The V gene end was trimmed by 3 bases and the J gene end by 4 bases; junction bases not matched to a gene: 3. As DNA, the CDR3 is TGCGCCAGCAGCTCCGGGACTAGCGGATACAATGAGCAGTTCTTC. It yields the protein CASSSGTSGYNEQFF. The whole variable domain, remainder taken from reference TRBV5-1 and TRBJ2-1, is KAGVTQTPRYLIKTRGQQVTLSCSPISGHRSVSWYQQTPGQGLQFLFEYFSETQRNKGNFPGRFSGRQFSNSRSEMNVSTLELGDSALYLCASSSGTSGYNEQFFGPGTRLTVL.

The rearrangement joins TRBV19 to TRBJ2-3, with D possibly being TRBD1 (5 bases). This CDR3 has 14 amino acids. Trimming stripped 3 bases from V and 5 bases from J, with 12 bases between. In germline, CDR1 is LNHDA, CDR2 SQIVND (reference sequence). This CDR3 is CASSMWVGEDTQYF. The CDR3 nucleotides are TGTGCCAGTAGTATGTGGGTAGGGGAAGATACGCAGTATTTT.

This clone was seen more than once but under ten times. V is TRBV6-8 and J is TRBJ2-1, with D possibly TRBD1 on 5 matching bases. Trimming cost V 5 bases and J 8 bases, with 13 bases left between them. This CDR3 spans 13 amino acids. Germline V lookup: CDR1 MNHGY, CDR2 SAAAGT. CDR3 DNA: TGTGCCAGCAGTAGGGATCAAGGGGATGAGCAGTTCTTC. As protein: CASSRDQGDEQFF.

The V gene is TRBV12-5, the J gene TRBJ1-5, with 8 bases identical to TRBD1. This CDR3 region has 15 residues. CDR1 LGHNT and CDR2 FRNRAP come from the germline V gene. The J segment lost 6 bases and the V segment lost 6 bases, leaving 10 bases of the junction unmatched. The CDR3 protein is CASGPQGASGQPQHF. CDR3 bases: TGTGCTAGTGGCCCCCAGGGGGCTTCGGGTCAGCCCCAGCATTTT.

A few counts support this clone. V gene TRBV6-8 combines with J gene TRBJ1-2; the match to TRBD1 covers 8 bases. This CDR3 spans 15 amino acids. Trimming took 5 bases from V and 8 from J; bases not matched to a gene: 13. The germline gives CDR1 MNHGY, CDR2 SAAAGT. The CDR3 sequence: CASSPPIRTGIGYTF. The CDR3 DNA is TGTGCCAGCAGTCCGCCTATTCGGACAGGGATCGGCTACACCTTC.

The V and J genes are TRBV10-3 and TRBJ1-1, with D possibly matching TRBD1 (5 bases). Germline V lookup: CDR1 ENHRY, CDR2 SYGVKD. The CDR3 runs to 13 residues. V gave up 2 bases and J gave up 1 base, with 5 bases separating them. The CDR3 nucleotides read TGTGCCATCAGTGAGACAGGGAACACTGAAGCTTTCTTT. Translation: CAISETGNTEAFF.

This clone was counted only a few times. This chain connects TRBV11-3 to TRBJ2-7; perhaps TRBD1 as D (6 bases). V shed 5 bases and J shed 2 bases, with 19 bases lying between them. The CDR3 loop spans 16 amino acids. Looked up from germline, CDR1 is SGHNT and CDR2 is YENEEA. CDR3 loop: CASSPPGGRIAYEQYF. Here the CDR3 DNA reads TGTGCCAGCAGCCCACCTGGGGGCAGGATCGCCTACGAGCAGTACTTC.

This rearrangement joins TRBV11-3 to TRBJ1-1; possible D gene TRBD1, 5 bases. CDR1 and CDR2 from the germline V gene are SGHNT and YENEEA. The length of the CDR3 is 16 residues. The V and J ends lost 5 bases and 3 bases respectively, with 19 bases between them. The CDR3 reads CASSVGSAGRDTEAFF. The CDR3 bases are TGTGCCAGCAGCGTAGGGTCCGCAGGGCGGGACACTGAAGCTTTCTTT.

The rearrangement uses TRBV5-1 and TRBJ1-3; TRBD1 aligns across 7 bases. CDR3 length: 15 amino acids. V trimming: 0 bases; J trimming: 4 bases; junction bases outside the gene matches: 4. Germline V lookup: CDR1 SGHRS, CDR2 YFSETQ. CDR3 DNA sequence: TGCGCCAGCAGCTTGGCCGGGACAGCCGGAAACACCATATATTTT. It encodes CASSLAGTAGNTIYF.

This clone was detected only a few times. The rearrangement joins TRBV6-8 to TRBJ2-7, with 10 bases aligning to TRBD1. J lost 3 bases, V lost 6 bases, and 2 bases had no gene match. Germline assignment: CDR1 MNHGY and CDR2 SAAAGT. The CDR3 runs 13 residues. The DNA of the CDR3 is TGTGCCAGCAGCAGGGACAGGGGCTACGAGCAGTACTTC. It codes for CASSRDRGYEQYF.

This clone has only a few counts. This chain connects TRBV6-8 to TRBJ1-3; 8 nucleotides line up with TRBD1. V shed 4 bases and J 4 bases; nucleotides not matched to a gene: 9. Germline V gives CDR1 MNHGY, CDR2 SAAAGT. This CDR3 is built from 16 residues. The chain's CDR3 is CASSLTQGAGGNTIYF. In nucleotides, the CDR3 is TGTGCCAGCAGTTTGACTCAGGGGGCTGGAGGAAACACCATATATTTT.

The chain combines TRBV9 with TRBJ2-1; 8 nucleotides align to TRBD2. The CDR3 is 14 amino acids. Germline CDR1 and CDR2: SGDLS and YYNGEE. V lost 5 bases, J lost 8 bases, and 9 bases stayed unmatched. The CDR3: CASSFGGLVYEQFF. In nucleotides, the CDR3 is TGTGCCAGCAGTTTTGGGGGACTAGTTTATGAGCAGTTCTTC.

This clone is medium-sized within its sample. This rearrangement joins TRBV9 to TRBJ1-1; the D gene is possibly TRBD1 (6 bases). CDR1 is SGDLS and CDR2 is YYNGEE in the germline V gene. CDR3 length: 15 residues. The CDR3 protein is CASRGRRWPNTEAFF. CDR3 nucleotides: TGTGCTTCCAGGGGCCGTAGGTGGCCGAACACTGAAGCTTTCTTT.

This clone ranks as large. The chain couples TRBV11-3 to TRBJ1-1; D unresolved. V gave up 1 base and J gave up 1 base, with 7 bases separating them. CDR3 size: 14 residues. Germline lookup yields CDR1 SGHNT and CDR2 YENEEA. CDR3 in amino acids: CASSLGGGNTEAFF. The CDR3 DNA reads as TGTGCCAGCAGCTTAGGGGGTGGGAACACTGAAGCTTTCTTT.

By share of the sample, this clone is large. The CDR3 is CASSQEALVNHEQYF. The CDR3 DNA reads TGTGCCAGCAGCCAAGAAGCACTAGTTAATCACGAGCAGTACTTC. The chain has TRBV14 and TRBJ2-7, with TRBD2 as a possible D gene (5 bases). The CDR3 covers 15 residues. Trimming removed 0 bases at V and 5 bases at J, with 14 bases between. Germline lookup yields CDR1 SGHDN and CDR2 FVKESK.

This clone was recorded a few times. The CDR3 reads CASSYLKVVLKAETPMNTEAFF. The CDR3 coding sequence is TGTGCCAGCAGTTATCTTAAGGTGGTTCTTAAGGCCGAGACTCCGATGAACACTGAAGCTTTCTTT. The chain combines TRBV6-8 with TRBJ1-1; D is uncertain. Germline V gene data show CDR1 as MNHGY and CDR2 as SAAAGT. V lost 3 bases, J lost 0 bases, and 32 bases lay in between. There are 22 residues in the CDR3.

Judged by abundance, this clone is large. The genes are TRBV9 and TRBJ1-1; a possible D gene is TRBD1 (5 bases). In germline, CDR1 is SGDLS, CDR2 YYNGEE. The V and J ends lost 2 bases and 2 bases respectively, with 19 bases between them. CDR3 length: 17 amino acids. CDR3 region: CASSVRVGREDNTEAFF. DNA of the CDR3: TGTGCCAGCAGCGTCCGGGTGGGCAGGGAGGATAACACTGAAGCTTTCTTT.

This chain connects TRBV6-8 to TRBJ2-3; 8 nucleotides agree with TRBD2. The CDR3 has 16 residues. Per the germline V gene, CDR1 is MNHGY and CDR2 is SAAAGT. With 6 bases clipped from V and 3 bases from J, the junction kept 11 bases outside the gene matches. CDR3 amino acids: CASRPLNGGGTDTQYF. CDR3 DNA: TGTGCCAGCAGACCTCTAAACGGGGGGGGGACAGATACGCAGTATTTT.

This clone was seen only a few times. This chain joins TRBV11-3 and TRBJ1-6; no clear D gene. Germline assignment: CDR1 SGHNT and CDR2 YENEEA. The CDR3 runs to 16 residues. V lost 5 bases and J lost 4, with 15 bases in between. This CDR3 is CASSPPAKGYNSPLHF. The CDR3 region has the DNA TGTGCCAGCAGCCCTCCCGCCAAGGGATATAATTCACCCCTCCACTTT. The whole variable domain, filled in from reference TRBV11-3 and TRBJ1-6, reads EAGVVQSPRYKIIEKKQPVAFWCNPISGHNTLYWYLQNLGQGPELLIRYENEEAVDDSQLPKDRFSAERLKGVDSTLKIQPAELGDSAVYLCASSPPAKGYNSPLHFGNGTRLTVT.

This clone has more than one count but fewer than ten. J is TRBJ1-2 and V is TRBV6-8, with D uncertain. Trimming took off 5 bases at V and 8 bases at J, with 15 bases between the two ends. The CDR3 spans 13 residues. The germline gives CDR1 MNHGY, CDR2 SAAAGT. CDR3 coding DNA: TGTGCCAGCAGTACCCTTGAGGGTAAGGGCTACACCTTC. This sequence encodes CASSTLEGKGYTF.

The rearrangement uses TRBV30 and TRBJ1-2, with a possible D match to TRBD1 (6 bases). The CDR3 covers 15 residues. Trimming took off 3 bases at V and 0 bases at J, with 14 bases between the two ends. Germline V gene data show CDR1 as GTSNPN and CDR2 as SVGIG (reference sequence). The CDR3 protein is CAWRPGGGANYGYTF. As DNA, the CDR3 is TGTGCCTGGAGGCCTGGAGGGGGGGCTAACTATGGCTACACCTTC.